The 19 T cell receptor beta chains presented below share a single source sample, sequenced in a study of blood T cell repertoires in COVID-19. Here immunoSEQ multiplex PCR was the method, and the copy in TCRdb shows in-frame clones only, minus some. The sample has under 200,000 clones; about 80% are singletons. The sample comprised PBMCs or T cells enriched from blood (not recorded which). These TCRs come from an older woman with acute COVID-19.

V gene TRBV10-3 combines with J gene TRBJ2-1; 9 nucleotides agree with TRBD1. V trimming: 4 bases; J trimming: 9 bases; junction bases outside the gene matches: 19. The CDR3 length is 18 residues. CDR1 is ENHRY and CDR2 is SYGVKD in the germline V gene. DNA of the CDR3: TGTGCCATCAGTGCGAAGAAAGACGGGACAGGGTTATTGTCTGAGCAGTTCTTC. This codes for CAISAKKDGTGLLSEQFF.

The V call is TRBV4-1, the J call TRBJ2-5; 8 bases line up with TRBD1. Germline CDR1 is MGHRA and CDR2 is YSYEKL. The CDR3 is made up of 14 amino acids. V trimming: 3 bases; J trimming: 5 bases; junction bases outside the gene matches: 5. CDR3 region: CASSQTGVWETQYF. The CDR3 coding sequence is TGCGCCAGCAGCCAGACAGGGGTCTGGGAGACCCAGTACTTC.

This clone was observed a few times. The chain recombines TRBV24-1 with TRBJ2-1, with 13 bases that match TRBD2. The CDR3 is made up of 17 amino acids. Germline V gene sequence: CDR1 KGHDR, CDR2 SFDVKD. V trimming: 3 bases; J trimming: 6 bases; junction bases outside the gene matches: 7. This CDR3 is CATSDPRTSGSGNEQFF. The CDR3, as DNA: TGTGCCACCAGTGATCCTCGGACTAGCGGGAGCGGCAATGAGCAGTTCTTC.

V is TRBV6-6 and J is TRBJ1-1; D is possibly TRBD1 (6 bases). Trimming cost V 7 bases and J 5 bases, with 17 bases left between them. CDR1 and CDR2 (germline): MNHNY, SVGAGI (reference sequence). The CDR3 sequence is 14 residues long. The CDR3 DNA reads TGTGCCAGCAACATAGCGGGGGGCGAAACTGAAGCTTTCTTT. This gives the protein CASNIAGGETEAFF.

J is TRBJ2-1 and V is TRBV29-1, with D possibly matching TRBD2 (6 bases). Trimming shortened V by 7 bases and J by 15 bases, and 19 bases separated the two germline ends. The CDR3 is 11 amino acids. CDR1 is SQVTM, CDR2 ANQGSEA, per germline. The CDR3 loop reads CSAAGQTIPFF. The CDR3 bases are TGCAGCGCCGCGGGGCAGACGATTCCGTTCTTC.

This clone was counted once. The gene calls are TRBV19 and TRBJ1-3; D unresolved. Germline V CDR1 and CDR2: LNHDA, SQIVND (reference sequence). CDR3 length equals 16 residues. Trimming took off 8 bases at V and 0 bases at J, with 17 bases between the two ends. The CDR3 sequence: CASVKTALNSGNTIYF. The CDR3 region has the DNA TGTGCCAGTGTGAAAACTGCACTTAACTCTGGAAACACCATATATTTT.

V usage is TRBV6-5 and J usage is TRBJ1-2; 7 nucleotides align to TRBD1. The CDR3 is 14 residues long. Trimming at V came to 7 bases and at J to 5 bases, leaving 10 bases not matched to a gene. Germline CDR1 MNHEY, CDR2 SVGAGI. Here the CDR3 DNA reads TGTGCCAGCAAAGCAGGGGGTTGGAATTATGGCTACACCTTC. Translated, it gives CASKAGGWNYGYTF.

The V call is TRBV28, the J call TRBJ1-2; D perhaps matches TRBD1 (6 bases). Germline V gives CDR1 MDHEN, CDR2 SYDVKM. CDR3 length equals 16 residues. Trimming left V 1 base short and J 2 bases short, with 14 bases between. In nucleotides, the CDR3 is TGTGCCAGCAGTTTATTACAAATGGGGGCCAACTATGGCTACACCTTC. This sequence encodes CASSLLQMGANYGYTF.

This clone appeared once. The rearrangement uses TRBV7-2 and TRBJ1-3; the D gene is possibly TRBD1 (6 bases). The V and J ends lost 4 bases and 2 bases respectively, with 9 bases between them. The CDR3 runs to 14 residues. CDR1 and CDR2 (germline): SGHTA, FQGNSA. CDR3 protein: CASSSGTTGNTIYF. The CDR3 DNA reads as TGTGCCAGCAGCTCAGGGACAACTGGAAACACCATATATTTT. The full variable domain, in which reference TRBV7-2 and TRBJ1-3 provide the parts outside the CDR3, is GAGVSQSPSNKVTEKGKDVELRCDPISGHTALYWYRQSLGQGLEFLIYFQGNSAPDKSGLPSDRFSAERTGGSVSTLTIQRTQQEDSAVYLCASSSGTTGNTIYFGEGSWLTVV.

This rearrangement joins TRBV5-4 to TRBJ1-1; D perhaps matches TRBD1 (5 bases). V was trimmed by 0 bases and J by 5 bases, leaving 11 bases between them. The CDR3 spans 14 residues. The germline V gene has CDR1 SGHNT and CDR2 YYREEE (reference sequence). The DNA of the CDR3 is TGTGCCAGCAGCTTGGGGACACCTGGTACTGAAGCTTTCTTT. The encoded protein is CASSLGTPGTEAFF.

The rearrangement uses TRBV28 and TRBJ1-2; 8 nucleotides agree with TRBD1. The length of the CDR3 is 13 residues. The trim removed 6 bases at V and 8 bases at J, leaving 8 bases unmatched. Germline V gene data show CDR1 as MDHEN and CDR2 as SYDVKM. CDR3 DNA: TGTGCCAGCAGCCGAGACAGGGGCGGGGGCTACACCTTC. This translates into CASSRDRGGGYTF.

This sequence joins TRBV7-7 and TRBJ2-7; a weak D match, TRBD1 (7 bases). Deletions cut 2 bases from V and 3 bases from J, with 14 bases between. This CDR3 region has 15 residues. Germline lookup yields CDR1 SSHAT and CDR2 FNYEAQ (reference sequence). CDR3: CASSLRQGGNYEQYF. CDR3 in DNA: TGTGCCAGCAGCTTAAGGCAGGGGGGTAACTACGAGCAGTACTTC.

In nucleotides, the CDR3 is TGCAGCGCCCAGGGGAGCACCGGGGAGCTGTTTTTT. It is translated as CSAQGSTGELFF. The chain has TRBV29-1 and TRBJ2-2; a possible D gene is TRBD1 (6 bases). Germline lookup yields CDR1 SQVTM and CDR2 ANQGSEA. This CDR3 comprises 12 residues. V dropped 7 bases and J dropped 4 bases, with 10 bases sitting between them.

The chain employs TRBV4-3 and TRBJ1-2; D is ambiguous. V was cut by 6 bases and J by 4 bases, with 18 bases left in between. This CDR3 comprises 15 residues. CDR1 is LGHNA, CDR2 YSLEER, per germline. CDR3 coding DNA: TGCGCCAGCAGTCTCCTCGAGGGCGGTCCCTATGGCTACACCTTC. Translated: CASSLLEGGPYGYTF.

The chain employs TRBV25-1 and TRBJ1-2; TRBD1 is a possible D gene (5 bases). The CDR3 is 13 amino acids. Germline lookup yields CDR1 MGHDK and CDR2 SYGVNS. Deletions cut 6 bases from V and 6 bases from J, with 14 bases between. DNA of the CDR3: TGTGCCAGCAGCCGCGGGGGAATAAATGGCTACACCTTC. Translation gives CASSRGGINGYTF.

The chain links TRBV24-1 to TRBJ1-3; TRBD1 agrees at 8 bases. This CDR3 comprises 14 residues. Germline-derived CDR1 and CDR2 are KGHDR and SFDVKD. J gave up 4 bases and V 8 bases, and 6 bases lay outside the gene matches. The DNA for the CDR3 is TGTGCCACCAATGACAGGGGATTGGGAAACACCATATATTTT. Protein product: CATNDRGLGNTIYF.

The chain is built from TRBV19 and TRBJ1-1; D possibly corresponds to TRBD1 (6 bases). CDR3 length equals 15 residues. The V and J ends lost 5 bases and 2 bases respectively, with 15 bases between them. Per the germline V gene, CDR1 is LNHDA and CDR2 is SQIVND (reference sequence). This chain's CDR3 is CASSSKARGNTEAFF. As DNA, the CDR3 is TGTGCCAGTAGTTCAAAGGCCAGGGGAAACACTGAAGCTTTCTTT.

CDR3 DNA: TGTGCCAGCAGCCAAGTTCTAGCGGAAGAGACCCAGTACTTC. Its translation is CASSQVLAEETQYF. The gene calls are TRBV3-1 (or the pseudogene TRBV3-2) and TRBJ2-5; TRBD2 aligns across 7 bases. V lost 1 base to trimming and J lost 3 bases; unmatched junction nucleotides: 2. Germline assignment: CDR1 LGHDT and CDR2 YNNKEL (reference sequence). The CDR3 contains 14 residues.

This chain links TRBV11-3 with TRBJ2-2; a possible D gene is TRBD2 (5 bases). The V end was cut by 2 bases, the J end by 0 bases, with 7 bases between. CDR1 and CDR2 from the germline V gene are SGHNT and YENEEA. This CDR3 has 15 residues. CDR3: CASSLRGANTGELFF. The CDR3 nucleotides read TGTGCCAGCAGCTTACGGGGAGCGAACACCGGGGAGCTGTTTTTT.